Following are 32 T cell receptor beta chains from one sample sequenced in a study of blood T cells in healthy people across ages. Then a second PCR, running about 6 to 11 cycles, was carried out with a sample-barcoded 5' primer and a J-beta primer mix. TCRdb redid the calling of the 5' RACE reads with MiXCR, one entry per CDR3 protein. Among 800,000 to 900,000 distinct CDR3 sequences, around 62% were seen once, and the ten largest hold 25% to 35%. Sequencing used blood. Source of these receptors: a man aged 25 to 40 in good health.

This clonotype was observed many times. This chain joins TRBV7-2 and TRBJ1-2; the D is unclear. The CDR3 sequence is 13 residues long. The V end was cut by 1 base, the J end by 1 base, with 4 bases between. Looked up from germline, CDR1 is SGHTA and CDR2 is FQGNSA. CDR3 DNA sequence: TGTGCCAGCAGCTTAGACAGTAACTATGGCTACACCTTC. The encoded protein is CASSLDSNYGYTF.

This clonotype turned up a few times. The V gene is TRBV29-1, the J gene TRBJ1-2; D is possibly TRBD1 (6 bases). The CDR3 is 13 amino acids. Trimming shortened V by 6 bases and J by 4 bases, and 15 bases separated the two germline ends. CDR1 and CDR2 from the germline V gene are SQVTM and ANQGSEA. CDR3 residues: CSVRQVRGYGYTF. For the CDR3, the DNA is TGCAGCGTCCGACAGGTTCGCGGCTATGGCTACACCTTC.

The chain uses TRBV10-3 and TRBJ1-1; D is uncertain. V lost 0 bases to trimming and J lost 6 bases, with 5 bases between them. The CDR3 extends over 12 amino acids. From germline, CDR1 is ENHRY and CDR2 SYGVKD. The CDR3 reads CAISESWSEAFF. The CDR3 nucleotides read TGTGCCATCAGTGAGTCATGGTCTGAAGCTTTCTTT.

This clonotype has only one observation. The chain couples TRBV5-4 to TRBJ1-2; D perhaps matches TRBD1 (5 bases). This CDR3 spans 13 amino acids. CDR1 and CDR2 from the germline V gene are SGHNT and YYREEE (reference sequence). Trimming cost V 4 bases and J 2 bases, with 9 bases left between them. The CDR3 DNA is TGTGCCAGCAGCAGGGGTATGAACTATGGCTACACCTTC. It translates to CASSRGMNYGYTF. The whole variable domain, remainder taken from reference TRBV5-4 and TRBJ1-2, is ETGVTQSPTHLIKTRGQQVTLRCSSQSGHNTVSWYQQALGQGPQFIFQYYREEENGRGNFPPRFSGLQFPNYSSELNVNALELDDSALYLCASSRGMNYGYTFGSGTRLTVV.

The V and J genes are TRBV28 and TRBJ1-5, with TRBD1 as a possible D gene (5 bases). Trimming cost V 3 bases and J 3 bases, with 18 bases left between them. This CDR3 contains 17 residues. Germline values: CDR1 MDHEN, CDR2 SYDVKM. CDR3 residues: CASSFLGPDSINQPQHF. The CDR3 nucleotides are TGTGCCAGCAGTTTTTTGGGCCCCGACAGCATCAATCAGCCCCAGCATTTT. Full variable domain (outside the CDR3, taken from reference TRBV28 and TRBJ1-5): DVKVTQSSRYLVKRTGEKVFLECVQDMDHENMFWYRQDPGLGLRLIYFSYDVKMKEKGDIPEGYSVSREKKERFSLILESASTNQTSMYLCASSFLGPDSINQPQHFGDGTRLSIL.

In nucleotides, the CDR3 is TGTGCCAGCAGCTTGCAGGGGGGGAGGAACGAGCAGTACTTC. Translation: CASSLQGGRNEQYF. The chain combines TRBV5-5 with TRBJ2-7; perhaps D is TRBD1 or TRBD2 (7 bases each). From germline, CDR1 is SGHKS and CDR2 YYEKEE (reference sequence). There are 14 residues in the CDR3. V lost 1 base, J lost 5 bases, and 13 bases lay in between.

This clonotype was observed a few times. This chain links TRBV20-1 with TRBJ2-5, with D tentatively TRBD2 (5 bases). This CDR3 is 14 amino acids long. The V end lost 1 base, the J end lost 5 bases, and 14 bases lay between the germline ends. Germline V CDR1 and CDR2: DFQATT, SNEGSKA (reference sequence). The CDR3 region has the DNA TGCAGTGCTAGAGCCGGACGGGGTCGGGAGACCCAGTACTTC. This codes for CSARAGRGRETQYF.

V gene TRBV6-2 or TRBV6-3 combines with J gene TRBJ1-2; weak D call: TRBD1 (6 bases). Germline CDR1 reads MNHEY; CDR2 reads SVGEGT. This CDR3 has 12 residues. V lost 3 bases and J lost 8, with 10 bases in between. CDR3 nucleotides: TGTGCCAGCAGTTATGGACAGTTGGGCTACACCTTC. It specifies CASSYGQLGYTF.

The chain uses TRBV20-1 and TRBJ2-7; D unclear. Germline CDR1 is DFQATT and CDR2 is SNEGSKA (reference sequence). This CDR3 comprises 14 residues. Trimming stripped 3 bases from V and 5 bases from J, with 17 bases between. The CDR3 loop is CSARWWEADHEQYF. DNA of the CDR3: TGCAGTGCTAGGTGGTGGGAAGCTGACCACGAGCAGTACTTC.

The chain uses TRBV7-2 and TRBJ1-2, with a weak D call TRBD1 (5 bases). From germline, CDR1 is SGHTA and CDR2 FQGNSA. Deletions cut 1 base from V and 4 bases from J, with 13 bases between. The CDR3 has 15 residues. The CDR3 DNA reads as TGTGCCAGCAGCTTAGGGGGCCAGGGCCCCTATGGCTACACCTTC. Translating gives CASSLGGQGPYGYTF. Looking up the rest from reference TRBV7-2 and TRBJ1-2 gives the full variable domain: GAGVSQSPSNKVTEKGKDVELRCDPISGHTALYWYRQSLGQGLEFLIYFQGNSAPDKSGLPSDRFSAERTGGSVSTLTIQRTQQEDSAVYLCASSLGGQGPYGYTFGSGTRLTVV.

CDR3 coding DNA: TGTGCCATCAGTGAGTTGCGGGGTAAGGATCAGAATGAGCAGTTCTTC. The encoded protein is CAISELRGKDQNEQFF. The rearrangement joins TRBV10-3 to TRBJ2-1, with D possibly being TRBD2 (6 bases). The germline V gene encodes CDR1 ENHRY and CDR2 SYGVKD. The CDR3 loop spans 16 amino acids. V lost 1 base and J lost 7, with 17 bases in between.

V and J are TRBV7-9 and TRBJ1-6; no firm D call. Germline values: CDR1 SEHNR, CDR2 FQNEAQ (reference sequence). The V gene lost 4 bases and the J gene lost 12 bases, with 10 bases spanning the gap. CDR3 length equals 12 residues. The chain's CDR3 is CASSSRVKPLHF. The CDR3 nucleotides read TGTGCCAGCAGCTCTCGTGTCAAACCCCTCCACTTT. Full variable domain (missing parts from reference TRBV7-9 and TRBJ1-6): DTGVSQNPRHKITKRGQNVTFRCDPISEHNRLYWYRQTLGQGPEFLTYFQNEAQLEKSRLLSDRFSAERPKGSFSTLEIQRTEQGDSAMYLCASSSRVKPLHFGNGTRLTVT.

The chain employs TRBV6-5 and TRBJ2-7, with D unresolved. TRBJ2-5 explains the end of the DNA better; the J call may be wrong. This CDR3 region has 13 residues. Germline lookup yields CDR1 MNHEY and CDR2 SVGAGI. As DNA, the CDR3 is TGTGCCAGCAGTTACGGCTCTCTGGAGACCCAGTACTTC. Its protein is CASSYGSLETQYF.

This clonotype has only one observation. The chain employs TRBV7-6 and TRBJ2-2; D might be TRBD2 (6 bases). This CDR3 has 17 residues. V was pared by 0 bases and J by 6 bases, with 17 bases between. Germline CDR1 is SGHVS and CDR2 is FNYEAQ. CDR3 DNA: TGTGCCAGCAGCTTAGCTCTTCGGGAGTGGGCCCCCGGGGAGCTGTTTTTT. The encoded protein is CASSLALREWAPGELFF.

The chain links TRBV7-9 to TRBJ1-4; D call uncertain. V lost 5 bases, J lost 4 bases, and 23 bases lay in between. Germline V gene data show CDR1 as SEHNR and CDR2 as FQNEAQ (reference sequence). There are 18 residues in the CDR3. CDR3 bases: TGTGCCAGCAGCCCGGAGGGCTATTCCCCCCGGGATAATGAAAAACTGTTTTTT. Protein product: CASSPEGYSPRDNEKLFF.

This clonotype was seen once. In DNA form, the CDR3 reads TGTGCCAGCGGCGAGGACGGCAGTCGGTACTTC. This gives the protein CASGEDGSRYF. This chain links TRBV12-3 or TRBV12-4 with TRBJ2-4, with no clear D. Deletions cut 8 bases from V and 15 bases from J, with 17 bases between. The CDR3 extends over 11 amino acids.

This chain uses TRBV6-1 with TRBJ2-3; the D is unclear. V lost 2 bases and J lost 7, with 7 bases in between. The CDR3 length is 12 residues. Germline CDR1 is MNHNS and CDR2 is SASEGT. The CDR3 loop is CASSELLYTQYF. Written as DNA, the CDR3 is TGTGCCAGCAGTGAATTGTTGTATACGCAGTATTTT.

In its sample, this clonotype was seen a few times. The rearrangement joins TRBV20-1 to TRBJ2-7; 10 bases are a match to TRBD1. With 6 bases clipped from V and 6 bases from J, the junction kept 11 bases outside the gene matches. The CDR3 spans 14 residues. Germline V lookup: CDR1 DFQATT, CDR2 SNEGSKA (reference sequence). The CDR3 DNA follows: TGCAGTGCCCCTGAGGACAGGGGGTCGGGCGAGCAGTACTTC. Its protein product is CSAPEDRGSGEQYF.

The rearrangement links TRBV6-5 to TRBJ2-7, with D tentatively TRBD2 (6 bases). V gave up 5 bases and J gave up 4 bases, with 15 bases separating them. The germline CDR1 and CDR2 sequences are MNHEY and SVGAGI. The CDR3 length is 14 residues. CDR3 loop: CASSPGIGRYEQYF. The CDR3 bases are TGTGCCAGCAGTCCCGGGATAGGGAGGTACGAGCAGTACTTC.

This clonotype was found many times. The chain couples TRBV20-1 to TRBJ2-3, with a possible D match to TRBD2 (7 bases). With 0 bases removed from V and 6 bases from J, the gap between germline ends came to 25 bases. The CDR3 contains 18 residues. The V gene's germline CDR1 is DFQATT and CDR2 SNEGSKA (reference sequence). Here the CDR3 reads CSARDVGGARGRGDTQYF. CDR3 DNA: TGCAGTGCTAGAGATGTAGGGGGGGCCCGGGGAAGGGGCGATACGCAGTATTTT.

The V call is TRBV6-6, the J call TRBJ2-1; the D gene is possibly TRBD1 (6 bases). This CDR3 has 14 residues. Germline lookup yields CDR1 MNHNY and CDR2 SVGAGI (reference sequence). V shed 2 bases and J shed 6 bases, with 11 bases lying between them. For the CDR3, the DNA is TGTGCCAGCAGTTACAACAGGGTTAGCAATGAGCAGTTCTTC. Translated, it gives CASSYNRVSNEQFF.

V gene TRBV5-1 combines with J gene TRBJ2-5; 9 bases are a match to TRBD2. Trimming removed 5 bases from V and 11 bases from J; junction bases left unmatched: 16. Germline values: CDR1 SGHRS, CDR2 YFSETQ. This CDR3 comprises 15 residues. CDR3 amino acids: CASRISSGTYNEQYF. CDR3 in DNA: TGCGCCAGCAGGATTTCTAGCGGGACCTACAATGAGCAGTACTTC.

V gene TRBV7-9 combines with J gene TRBJ2-7; D may be TRBD1 (6 bases). V lost 4 bases and J lost 0, with 16 bases in between. Per germline, CDR1 SEHNR and CDR2 FQNEAQ (reference sequence). CDR3 size: 16 residues. CDR3 sequence reads: CASSWRTDVNSYEQYF. The CDR3 nucleotides read TGTGCCAGCAGCTGGCGGACAGACGTCAACTCCTACGAGCAGTACTTC. Together with reference TRBV7-9 and TRBJ2-7, the CDR3 gives the full variable domain: DTGVSQNPRHKITKRGQNVTFRCDPISEHNRLYWYRQTLGQGPEFLTYFQNEAQLEKSRLLSDRFSAERPKGSFSTLEIQRTEQGDSAMYLCASSWRTDVNSYEQYFGPGTRLTVT.

The chain couples TRBV30 to TRBJ1-6, with D perhaps matching TRBD1 (6 bases). Germline assignment: CDR1 GTSNPN and CDR2 SVGIG (reference sequence). CDR3 length: 15 amino acids. V lost 2 bases and J 9 bases, leaving 17 bases between the germline ends. CDR3 nucleotides: TGTGCCTGGAGTAAGGGGGGCGCGTTTGGTTCACCCCTCCACTTT. This translates into CAWSKGGAFGSPLHF.

This clonotype was detected a few times. V gene TRBV27 combines with J gene TRBJ2-1; 13 bases agree with TRBD2. CDR1 and CDR2 (germline): MNHEY, SMNVEV (reference sequence). The CDR3 is 19 residues long. V lost 5 bases and J lost 0; bases outside the gene matches: 10. CDR3 DNA sequence: TGTGCCAGCAGTCCCCTGACTAGCGGGGGGACCCTCTCCTACAATGAGCAGTTCTTC. Protein sequence: CASSPLTSGGTLSYNEQFF.

This chain connects TRBV5-1 to TRBJ1-1, with a weak D call TRBD1 (5 bases). Looked up from germline, CDR1 is SGHRS and CDR2 is YFSETQ. With 7 bases removed from V and 0 bases from J, the gap between germline ends came to 13 bases. The CDR3 length is 14 residues. CDR3 sequence reads: CASHKGDLNTEAFF. CDR3 in DNA: TGCGCCAGCCATAAAGGGGACTTGAACACTGAAGCTTTCTTT.

The V gene is TRBV29-1, the J gene TRBJ1-2, with D perhaps matching TRBD1 (5 bases). V lost 1 base and J 4 bases, leaving 13 bases between the germline ends. Germline CDR1 and CDR2: SQVTM and ANQGSEA. This CDR3 has 14 residues. CDR3 DNA: TGCAGCGTTGAAGTCCCAGGGAGTCCCTATGGCTACACCTTC. Translated: CSVEVPGSPYGYTF.

The rearrangement links TRBV7-3 to TRBJ2-4; 10 positions agree with TRBD2. The J call could be wrong; TRBJ2-7 is a better fit for the DNA end. Germline V gene lookup returns CDR1 SGHTA and CDR2 FQGTGA. CDR3 size: 15 residues. The CDR3 reads CASSLTPLAGVEQYF. The CDR3 DNA sequence: TGTGCCAGCAGCTTAACCCCCCTAGCGGGGGTCGAGCAGTACTTC.

CDR3 sequence reads: CSAYPFQGAVQFF. CDR3 sequence (DNA): TGCAGTGCTTACCCATTCCAGGGGGCGGTGCAGTTCTTC. V is TRBV20-1 and J is TRBJ2-1; 8 nucleotides agree with TRBD1. Germline CDR1 is DFQATT and CDR2 is SNEGSKA (reference sequence). After removal of 5 bases from V and 12 bases from J, the junction contained 12 bases not matched to a gene. This CDR3 contains 13 residues.

This rearrangement joins TRBV5-1 to TRBJ1-2, with TRBD1 identical over 7 bases. In germline, CDR1 is SGHRS, CDR2 YFSETQ. Germline trimming cut 7 bases from V and 2 bases from J; bases unmatched to any gene: 8. CDR3 length: 14 amino acids. The CDR3 DNA follows: TGCGCCAGCGGGGAGGGGGGACAGAACTATGGCTACACCTTC. This sequence encodes CASGEGGQNYGYTF.

V gene TRBV12-3 or TRBV12-4 combines with J gene TRBJ2-3; weak D call: TRBD1 (6 bases). V was pared by 6 bases and J by 4 bases, with 20 bases between. The CDR3 runs 16 residues. CDR3 loop: CASRPQQGRSADTQYF. DNA of the CDR3: TGTGCCAGCAGGCCCCAACAGGGAAGGTCGGCAGATACGCAGTATTTT.

This clonotype was detected only a few times. V is TRBV15 and J is TRBJ2-3, with 8 bases matching TRBD2. Germline V gene sequence: CDR1 LNHNV, CDR2 YYDKDF (reference sequence). This CDR3 is built from 18 residues. V gave up 0 bases and J gave up 5 bases; unmatched junction bases: 13. The CDR3 DNA is TGTGCCACCAGCAGAGAGGCGTTCCTAGCGGGTGGGATAGATACGCAGTATTTT. It codes for CATSREAFLAGGIDTQYF.